This TCR beta chain was sequenced in a study of shared clonotypes between healthy human individuals. At the level of the study: Donors were a couple of women and a few men aged 18 to 49. Study observations and caveats: Some naive CD4 clonotypes, 4.5% to 5.5%, turned up in common across four donors.

Using immunoSEQ multiplex PCR, the repertoire was profiled, and TCRdb retains in-frame clones only, with some absent. The table shows approximately 640,000 clones, with around 72% occurring only once. On this clone itself: Its antigen is unknown.

Sequenced sample: memory CD4+ T cells sorted from blood. The subset here: CD45RA-negative fraction. This receptor was obtained from a woman aged 30 to 39 in good health.

The CDR3 DNA sequence: TGTGCCAGCAGTCTCGACAGGGGTTTTACAAGGGGAAGTTATGGCTACACCTTC. Its protein product is CASSLDRGFTRGSYGYTF. This chain connects TRBV27 to TRBJ1-2, with TRBD1 matching 8 bases. The V gene's germline CDR1 is MNHEY and CDR2 SMNVEV (reference sequence). This CDR3 spans 18 amino acids. Trimming removed 5 bases from V and 5 bases from J; junction bases left unmatched: 19.